This T cell receptor beta chain was found in a study of shared clonotypes between healthy human individuals. Turning to the study itself: Each donor's CD4 naive and CD4 memory cells filled three plates apiece, CD8 naive two, and CD8 memory one.

Comments on this clone: Its antigen is undetermined.

Study observations and caveats: Memory subsets had estimated richness that was generally smaller than that of naive subsets.

Generated by immunoSEQ multiplex PCR, the TCRdb table keeps only in-frame clones and is missing some. This table holds 650,000 to 800,000 clones, 72% found once. Each sample came from a Caucasian adult donor living in Nashville, Tennessee. Negatively enriched CD4+ T cells were divided by CD45RA into naive and memory. The CDR3 has 13 amino acids. Deletions cut 3 bases from V and 9 bases from J, with 12 bases between. Germline-derived CDR1 and CDR2 are KGHSH and LQKENI. The receptor was isolated from a woman aged 25 to 39 in good health. The chain recombines TRBV18 with TRBJ2-1; the D is unclear. Sequenced material: memory CD4+ T cells sorted from blood. The subset: CD45RA-negative fraction. The CDR3 protein is CASSPYSRSEQFF. The CDR3 DNA sequence: TGTGCCAGCTCACCTTACTCGAGATCTGAGCAGTTCTTC.